This is a list of T cell receptor beta chains from one sample in a study of blood T cell repertoires in COVID-19. Produced via immunoSEQ multiplex PCR; TCRdb's table is partial and in-frame only. The top ten hold roughly 1.7% of the sample, which has more than 300,000 clones, approximately 89% seen once. Sequences were obtained from peripheral blood. Receptor source: a woman between 25 and 40 years old with COVID-19, enrolled during active disease. The CDR3 runs from the conserved cysteine through the conserved F or W. A D gene is named only where the DNA matches it firmly. Expanded clones are given a class, and other clones once, few, many or no size at all.

v_gene: TRBV5-1
j_gene: TRBJ2-3
d_gene: TRBD2
abundance: NA
CDR3nt: TGCGCCAGCAGCTTGAGCGGGGGAATCACAGATACGCAGTATTTT
CDR3aa: CASSLSGGITDTQYF

v_gene: TRBV10-3
j_gene: TRBJ2-1
d_gene: TRBD2
abundance: NA
CDR3nt: TGTGCCATCAGTGAGACTAGCGGGGGGGCCCCTGAGCAGTTCTTC
CDR3aa: CAISETSGGAPEQFF

v_gene: TRBV24-1
j_gene: TRBJ1-2
d_gene: NA
abundance: NA
CDR3nt: TGTGCCACCAGTGATCCGACAGTCACCTATGGCTACACCTTC
CDR3aa: CATSDPTVTYGYTF

v_gene: TRBV24-1
j_gene: TRBJ2-3
d_gene: TRBD1
abundance: NA
CDR3nt: TGTGCCACCAGTGACACAGGGGTAGGAGATACGCAGTATTTT
CDR3aa: CATSDTGVGDTQYF

v_gene: TRBV4-1
j_gene: TRBJ2-6
d_gene: TRBD1
abundance: NA
CDR3nt: TGCGCCAGCAGCCGGGGACAGGGAGGCTCTGGGGCCAACGTCCTGACTTTC
CDR3aa: CASSRGQGGSGANVLTF

v_gene: TRBV18
j_gene: TRBJ1-2
d_gene: TRBD1
abundance: NA
CDR3nt: TGTGCCAGCTCACCCTCGGCCGGGACAGGGGGCGCCTTATATGGCTACACCTTC
CDR3aa: CASSPSAGTGGALYGYTF

v_gene: TRBV24-1
j_gene: TRBJ2-5
d_gene: TRBD1
abundance: few
CDR3nt: TGTGCCACCAGTGATCCACTGACAGGGGCGTCCCAGGAGACCCAGTACTTC
CDR3aa: CATSDPLTGASQETQYF

v_gene: TRBV2
j_gene: TRBJ1-1
d_gene: TRBD1
abundance: once
CDR3nt: TGTGCCAGCAGTCCCGGGACAGGGGGATCCACTGAAGCTTTCTTT
CDR3aa: CASSPGTGGSTEAFF

v_gene: TRBV19
j_gene: TRBJ2-3
d_gene: NA
abundance: NA
CDR3nt: TGTGCCAGTAGTACAGCTAGAGGAGCAGATACGCAGTATTTT
CDR3aa: CASSTARGADTQYF

v_gene: TRBV28
j_gene: TRBJ1-5
d_gene: TRBD1
abundance: NA
CDR3nt: TGTGCCAGCAGTCGGACAGGGGGAATGTGGGAAAGCAATCAGCCCCAGCATTTT
CDR3aa: CASSRTGGMWESNQPQHF

v_gene: TRBV5-1
j_gene: TRBJ1-6
d_gene: NA
abundance: NA
CDR3nt: TGCGCCAGCAGCTTGCGGAGCTCCTATAATTCACCCCTCCACTTT
CDR3aa: CASSLRSSYNSPLHF

v_gene: TRBV27
j_gene: TRBJ1-2
d_gene: TRBD1
abundance: NA
CDR3nt: TGTGCCAGCAGTACACCGGGACAGGGGGCGCGTGGCTACACCTTC
CDR3aa: CASSTPGQGARGYTF

v_gene: TRBV15
j_gene: TRBJ2-5
d_gene: NA
abundance: NA
CDR3nt: TGTGCCACCAGCAGAGATAGGAGTCGGGGGACCCAGTACTTC
CDR3aa: CATSRDRSRGTQYF

v_gene: TRBV27
j_gene: TRBJ1-1
d_gene: TRBD1
abundance: NA
CDR3nt: TGTGCCAGCAGTTGGGGGGACAGGGAGGGTGAAGCTTTCTTT
CDR3aa: CASSWGDREGEAFF

v_gene: TRBV19
j_gene: TRBJ1-2
d_gene: NA
abundance: NA
CDR3nt: TGTGCCAGCCAACGGGAGTCTATGGGCTACACCTTC
CDR3aa: CASQRESMGYTF